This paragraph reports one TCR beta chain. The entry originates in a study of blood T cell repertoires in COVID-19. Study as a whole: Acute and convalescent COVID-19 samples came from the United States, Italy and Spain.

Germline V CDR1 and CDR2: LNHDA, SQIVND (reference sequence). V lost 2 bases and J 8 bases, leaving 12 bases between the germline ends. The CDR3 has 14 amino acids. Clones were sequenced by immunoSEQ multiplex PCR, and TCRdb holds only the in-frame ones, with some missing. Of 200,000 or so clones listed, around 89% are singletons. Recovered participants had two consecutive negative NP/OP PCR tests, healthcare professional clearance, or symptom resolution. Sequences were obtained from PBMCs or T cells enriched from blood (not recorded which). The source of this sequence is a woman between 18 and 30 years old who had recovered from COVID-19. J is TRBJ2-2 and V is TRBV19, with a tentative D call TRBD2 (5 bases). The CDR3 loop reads CASSIQRGQGELFF. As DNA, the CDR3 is TGTGCCAGTAGTATACAAAGAGGGCAGGGGGAGCTGTTTTTT. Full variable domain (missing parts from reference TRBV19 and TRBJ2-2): DGGITQSPKYLFRKEGQNVTLSCEQNLNHDAMYWYRQDPGQGLRLIYYSQIVNDFQKGDIAEGYSVSREKKESFPLTVTSAQKNPTAFYLCASSIQRGQGELFFGEGSRLTVL.